This T cell receptor beta chain appears in the sequencing data of a study of blood T cell repertoires in COVID-19. The CDR3 consists of 17 residues. The authors' processing: It was from reference gene primer amplification that nucleated cell counts were estimated. Profiled with immunoSEQ multiplex PCR; TCRdb holds only in-frame clones, not every one. For V, J and clone size, that table is used; D and trimming come from the DNA. This sample has approximately 300,000 clones; more than 80% occur once, and the top ten carry under 8%. V is TRBV12-2 and J is TRBJ1-2; TRBD1, as called in the table, went unchecked against the DNA. TRBV12-2 is noted as a pseudogene. This TCR came from a man younger than 30 who had recovered from COVID-19. Sequenced sample: peripheral blood. This CDR3 is CASRLALGAGANYGYTF. The CDR3 nucleotides read TGTGCAAGTCGCTTAGCCCTAGGGGCAGGGGCTAACTATGGCTACACCTTC.